These T cell receptor beta chains were read from a single sample in a study of post-analysis software for immune sequencing data. Using its own MiXCR run on the PCR reads, TCRdb lists one record per CDR3 protein. The data show roughly 800,000 distinct CDR3 sequences, more than 45% seen once. Specimen: blood. The receptors were gathered from a girl aged 5 to 17 with multiple sclerosis. The conserved cysteine and the conserved F or W are not part of the CDR3 here.

v_gene: TRBV24-1
j_gene: TRBJ2-6
CDR3aa: ATSDPRGGANVLT

v_gene: TRBV5-5
j_gene: TRBJ1-2
CDR3aa: ASSGRDRGGYT

v_gene: TRBV27
j_gene: TRBJ1-2
CDR3aa: ASSLSWRDYGYT

v_gene: TRBV7-9
j_gene: TRBJ2-5
CDR3aa: ASSFVETQY

v_gene: TRBV12-3/TRBV12-4
j_gene: TRBJ2-5
CDR3aa: ASRAGTGGAQETQY

v_gene: TRBV12-3/TRBV12-4
j_gene: TRBJ1-1
CDR3aa: ASSFETGNTEAF

v_gene: TRBV12-3/TRBV12-4
j_gene: TRBJ1-1
CDR3aa: ASSLGGLAF

v_gene: TRBV7-2
j_gene: TRBJ1-2
CDR3aa: ASPSLDGYT

v_gene: TRBV28
j_gene: TRBJ2-7
CDR3aa: ASSLVGTFSYEQY

v_gene: TRBV12-3/TRBV12-4
j_gene: TRBJ2-1
CDR3aa: ASSFAGQGVDEQF

v_gene: TRBV29-1
j_gene: TRBJ1-1
CDR3aa: SVSPTSSEAF

v_gene: TRBV7-9
j_gene: TRBJ2-5
CDR3aa: ASSLEGLAGQETQY

v_gene: TRBV10-3
j_gene: TRBJ2-3
CDR3aa: AILAGAGDTQY

v_gene: TRBV12-3/TRBV12-4
j_gene: TRBJ2-1
CDR3aa: ASSLYGTSGQF

v_gene: TRBV20-1
j_gene: TRBJ2-1
CDR3aa: SVQGYYNEQF

v_gene: TRBV7-8
j_gene: TRBJ2-7
CDR3aa: ASSWGGVGEQY

v_gene: TRBV10-3
j_gene: TRBJ2-1
CDR3aa: AISEEREGRDEQF

v_gene: TRBV7-9
j_gene: TRBJ2-7
CDR3aa: ASSLLGTGPSRLQY

v_gene: TRBV20-1
j_gene: TRBJ2-5
CDR3aa: SADTGGETQY

v_gene: TRBV2
j_gene: TRBJ1-1
CDR3aa: ATRLATEAF

v_gene: TRBV20-1
j_gene: TRBJ2-7
CDR3aa: SAHKVLTYEQY

v_gene: TRBV20-1
j_gene: TRBJ2-1
CDR3aa: SASRRAGYNEQF

v_gene: TRBV19
j_gene: TRBJ2-4
CDR3aa: ASRRGSLAKNIQY

v_gene: TRBV7-2
j_gene: TRBJ2-7
CDR3aa: ANSLIGLYEQY

v_gene: TRBV7-2
j_gene: TRBJ2-1
CDR3aa: ASSLGQVMYEQF

v_gene: TRBV7-8
j_gene: TRBJ2-1
CDR3aa: ASSHVWSSYNEQF

v_gene: TRBV7-2
j_gene: TRBJ2-6
CDR3aa: ASSLGGQGAVLT

v_gene: TRBV4-3
j_gene: TRBJ2-7
CDR3aa: ASSQDPLGGYVQY

v_gene: TRBV7-9
j_gene: TRBJ2-3
CDR3aa: ASSPPWRNSPDTQY

v_gene: TRBV7-3
j_gene: TRBJ2-3
CDR3aa: ASSLLGRLAGADTQY

v_gene: TRBV20-1
j_gene: TRBJ2-1
CDR3aa: SQTLDAREQF

v_gene: TRBV12-3/TRBV12-4
j_gene: .
CDR3aa: ASSFRTSGRGETQY

v_gene: TRBV20-1
j_gene: TRBJ2-1
CDR3aa: SAALMRGEQF

v_gene: TRBV5-1
j_gene: TRBJ2-1
CDR3aa: ASSLVLAGAREQF

v_gene: TRBV28
j_gene: TRBJ2-7
CDR3aa: ASRRKRDEQY

v_gene: TRBV5-6
j_gene: TRBJ2-3
CDR3aa: ASSLFGREADTQY

v_gene: TRBV7-9
j_gene: TRBJ1-1
CDR3aa: ASSLGDWGTEAF

v_gene: TRBV7-3
j_gene: TRBJ2-1
CDR3aa: ASSLNGGGGGNEQF

v_gene: TRBV28
j_gene: TRBJ2-4
CDR3aa: ASSPDPGTGNIQY

v_gene: TRBV29-1
j_gene: TRBJ2-5
CDR3aa: SVEVLGTDQETQY

v_gene: TRBV12-3/TRBV12-4
j_gene: TRBJ2-7
CDR3aa: ASSLAPGTGTYEQY